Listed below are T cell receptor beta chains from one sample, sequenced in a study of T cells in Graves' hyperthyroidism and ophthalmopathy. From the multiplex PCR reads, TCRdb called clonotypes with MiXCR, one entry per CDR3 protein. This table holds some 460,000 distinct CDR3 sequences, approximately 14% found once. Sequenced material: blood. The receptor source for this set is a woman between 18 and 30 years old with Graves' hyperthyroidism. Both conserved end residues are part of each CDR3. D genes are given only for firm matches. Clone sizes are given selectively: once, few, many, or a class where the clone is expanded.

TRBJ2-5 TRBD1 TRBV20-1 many CSARVVGDSLRETQYF TGCAGTGCTAGAGTCGTTGGGGACAGTCTGAGGGAGACCCAGTACTTC
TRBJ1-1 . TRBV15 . CATSRDRGVLIADTEAFF TGTGCCACCAGCAGAGATCGGGGGGTACTAATCGCGGACACTGAAGCTTTCTTT
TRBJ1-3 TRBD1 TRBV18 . CASSSGGSGNTIYF TGTGCCAGCTCATCAGGGGGCTCTGGAAACACCATATATTTT
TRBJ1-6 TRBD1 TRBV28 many CASSFGTENSPLHF TGTGCCAGCAGTTTCGGGACAGAGAATTCACCCCTCCACTTT
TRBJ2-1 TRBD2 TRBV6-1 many CASSESSGDYNEQFF TGTGCCAGCAGTGAATCTAGCGGAGATTACAATGAGCAGTTCTTC
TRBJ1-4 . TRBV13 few CASSLSAAGRRNEKLFF TGTGCCAGCAGCCTCTCCGCTGCGGGACGAAGAAATGAAAAACTGTTTTTT
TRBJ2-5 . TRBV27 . CASSFARHQEAQYF TGTGCCAGCAGTTTTGCTCGCCACCAAGAGGCCCAGTACTTC
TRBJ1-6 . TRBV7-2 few CASSLVFRTAESYNSPLHF TGTGCCAGCAGCTTAGTTTTCAGAACGGCTGAATCCTATAATTCACCCCTCCACTTT
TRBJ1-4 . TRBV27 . CASSPTGRTYATNEKLFF TGTGCCAGCAGTCCGACAGGAAGGACTTATGCAACTAATGAAAAACTGTTTTTT
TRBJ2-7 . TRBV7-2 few CASSPWTASYEQYF TGTGCCAGCAGCCCATGGACAGCCTCCTACGAGCAGTACTTC
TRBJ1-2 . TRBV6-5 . CASSFGTSHTF TGTGCCAGCAGTTTCGGGACATCCCACACCTTC
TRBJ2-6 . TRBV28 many CASSIISSGANVLTF TGTGCCAGCAGTATCATAAGCTCTGGGGCCAACGTCCTGACTTTC
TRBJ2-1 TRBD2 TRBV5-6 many CASSLATGGSYNEQFF TGTGCCAGCAGCTTGGCGACGGGGGGTTCCTACAATGAGCAGTTCTTC
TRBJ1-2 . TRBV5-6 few CASSPDRRRDYGYTF TGTGCCAGCAGCCCTGACCGACGGCGTGACTATGGCTACACCTTC
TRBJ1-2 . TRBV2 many CASSEAGRGGGYTF TGTGCCAGCAGTGAAGCGGGCAGGGGAGGTGGCTACACCTTC
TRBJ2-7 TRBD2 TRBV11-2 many CASSTLAGLAGRRGEQYF TGTGCCAGCAGCACACTAGCCGGGCTAGCGGGACGAAGGGGCGAGCAGTACTTC
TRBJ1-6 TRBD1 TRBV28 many CASSSPGQGTYRSPLHF TGTGCCAGCAGCTCTCCCGGACAGGGGACTTATCGTTCACCCCTCCACTTT
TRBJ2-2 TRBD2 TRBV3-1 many CASSQALKLAGESGELFF TGTGCCAGCAGCCAAGCTTTGAAACTAGCGGGAGAATCCGGGGAGCTGTTTTTT
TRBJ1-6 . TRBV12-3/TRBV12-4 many CASSFDTRGNSPLHF TGTGCCAGCAGTTTCGATACCAGGGGTAATTCACCCCTCCACTTT
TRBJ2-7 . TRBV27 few CASRLDGVNPYEQYF TGTGCCAGCAGGCTGGACGGAGTCAATCCCTACGAGCAGTACTTC
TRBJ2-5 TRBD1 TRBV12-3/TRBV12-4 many CASSSPTRTGHQETQYF TGTGCCAGCAGTTCCCCCACCCGGACAGGGCACCAAGAGACCCAGTACTTC
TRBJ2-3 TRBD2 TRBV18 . CASSPTGLAGGRDTQYF TGTGCCAGCTCACCAACCGGACTAGCGGGAGGGCGAGATACGCAGTATTTT
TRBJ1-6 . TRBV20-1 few CSATGRANSPLHF TGCAGTGCTACCGGCAGGGCTAATTCACCCCTCCACTTT
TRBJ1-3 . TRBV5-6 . CASSLVNPGDTIYF TGTGCCAGCAGCTTGGTGAATCCTGGAGACACCATATATTTT
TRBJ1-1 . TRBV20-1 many CSARGFTAADTEAFF TGCAGTGCTAGAGGCTTTACAGCCGCGGACACTGAAGCTTTCTTT
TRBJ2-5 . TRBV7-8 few CASSHRGSSETQYF TGTGCCAGCAGCCACCGGGGGAGCTCAGAGACCCAGTACTTC
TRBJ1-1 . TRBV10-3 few CAIGGQNTEAFF TGTGCCATCGGGGGACAGAACACTGAAGCTTTCTTT
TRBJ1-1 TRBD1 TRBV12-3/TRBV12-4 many CASSSTGEYTEAFF TGTGCCAGCAGTTCAACAGGGGAGTACACTGAAGCTTTCTTT
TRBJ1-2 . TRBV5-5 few CASSPLSVGGRDGYTF TGTGCCAGCAGCCCGCTGTCGGTGGGGGGACGCGATGGCTACACCTTC
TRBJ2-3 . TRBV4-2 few CASTFTEQEPQYF TGTGCCAGCACCTTTACGGAACAGGAGCCTCAGTATTTT
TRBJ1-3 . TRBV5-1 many CASSFRDITSGNTIYF TGCGCCAGCAGCTTTCGGGACATTACATCGGGAAACACCATATATTTT
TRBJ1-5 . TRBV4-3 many CASSQDGWGQPQHF TGCGCCAGCAGCCAAGACGGTTGGGGGCAGCCCCAGCATTTT
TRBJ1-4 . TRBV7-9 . CASTPPGSVNEKLVF TGTGCCAGCACCCCCCCGGGGTCGGTTAATGAAAAACTGGTTTTT
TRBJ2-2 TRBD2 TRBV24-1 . CATRGGGLSGELFF TGTGCCACCCGCGGGGGGGGCTTGTCCGGGGAGCTGTTTTTT
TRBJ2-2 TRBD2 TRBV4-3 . CASSQVGRGTTNTGELFF TGCGCCAGCAGCCAGGTAGGGCGGGGGACCACGAACACCGGGGAGCTGTTTTTT
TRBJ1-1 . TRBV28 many CASRIINTEAFF TGTGCCAGCAGAATTATTAACACTGAAGCTTTCTTT
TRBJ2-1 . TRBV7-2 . CASSLASFNEQFF TGTGCCAGCAGCTTAGCCTCCTTCAATGAGCAGTTCTTC
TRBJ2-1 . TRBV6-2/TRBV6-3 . CASRLRLNSISYNEQFF TGTGCCAGCAGGCTAAGATTAAATAGTATCTCCTACAATGAGCAGTTCTTC
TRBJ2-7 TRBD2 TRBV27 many CASSLTYRLAGPYEQYF TGTGCCAGCAGTTTAACCTACAGACTAGCGGGGCCCTACGAGCAGTACTTC
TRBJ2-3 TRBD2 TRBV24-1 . CATSDPSGYGADTQYF TGTGCCACCAGTGATCCTAGCGGGTATGGGGCAGATACGCAGTATTTT
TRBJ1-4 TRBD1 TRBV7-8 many CASSSISGTVGEKLFF TGTGCCAGCAGCTCAATTTCCGGGACAGTGGGTGAAAAACTGTTTTTT